The clone carrying this T cell receptor (beta chain) was picked up a small number of times. The target antigen is unknown. The V gene end was trimmed by 6 bases and the J gene end by 1 base; junction bases not matched to a gene: 15. CDR3 size: 18 residues. From germline, CDR1 is LGHDT and CDR2 YNNKEL (reference sequence). This specimen comes from a study of identical twins. The study's findings and limits: A partial confounding effect on zero-insertion analyses could come from invariant MAIT and iNKT cells. Twin-shared out-of-frame alpha sequences showed excess low generation probability.

TCRdb processed the 5' RACE reads anew with MiXCR; each CDR3 protein has one entry. The data hold 500,000 or so distinct CDR3 sequences, with approximately 15% observed a single time. Everyone who gave samples was a healthy Caucasian. This same sample was also part of a study on yellow fever vaccine responses in identical twins.

The TCR was taken from a woman aged 18-35 years in good health. Sequencing was done on a sample of CD4+ T cells sorted from blood. The chain couples TRBV3-1 to TRBJ2-1; the match to TRBD2 covers 7 bases. CDR3 bases: TGTGCCAGCAGTCCTAATACGATGGGGAGGGGTTCCTACAATGAGCAGTTCTTC. The encoded protein is CASSPNTMGRGSYNEQFF.